Presented here are 25 T cell receptor beta chains from one specimen sequenced in a study of blood T cell repertoires in COVID-19. Clones were sequenced by immunoSEQ multiplex PCR, and TCRdb holds only the in-frame ones, with some missing. The table records roughly 240,000 clones, roughly nine tenths of them present only once. The sample taken for sequencing was peripheral blood. These receptors were taken from a woman in her sixties who had recovered from COVID-19.

This clone was recorded only once. This chain joins TRBV9 and TRBJ2-1, with a possible D match to TRBD1 (5 bases). The germline CDR1 and CDR2 sequences are SGDLS and YYNGEE. V lost 4 bases to trimming and J lost 4 bases, with 15 bases between them. This CDR3 comprises 15 residues. The CDR3 region has the DNA TGTGCCAGCAGCCAGGGCCCTTCTGGGTACAATGAGCAGTTCTTC. Protein product: CASSQGPSGYNEQFF.

The chain recombines TRBV27 with TRBJ1-2; TRBD1 agrees at 9 bases. The ends lost 2 bases at V and 2 bases at J; junction bases unmatched: 6. The CDR3 totals 16 residues. Germline V gene lookup returns CDR1 MNHEY and CDR2 SMNVEV (reference sequence). This chain's CDR3 is CASSLTGQGINYGYTF. DNA of the CDR3: TGTGCCAGCAGTTTAACGGGACAGGGAATAAACTATGGCTACACCTTC.

This clone was detected only once. The chain employs TRBV28 and TRBJ2-6, with D maybe TRBD1 (6 bases). The germline V gene has CDR1 MDHEN and CDR2 SYDVKM. The CDR3 runs 18 residues. V lost 7 bases to trimming and J lost 0 bases, with 19 bases between them. CDR3: CASNFLPGQSSGANVLTF. CDR3 in DNA: TGTGCCAGCAATTTCCTCCCTGGACAGAGCTCTGGGGCCAACGTCCTGACTTTC.

The gene calls are TRBV5-4 and TRBJ2-3; D possibly corresponds to TRBD2 (6 bases). Per the germline V gene, CDR1 is SGHNT and CDR2 is YYREEE (reference sequence). The CDR3 runs 15 residues. Trimming cost V 0 bases and J 5 bases, with 13 bases left between them. CDR3 sequence reads: CASSLGGNSRDTQYF. For the CDR3, the DNA is TGTGCCAGCAGCTTGGGCGGGAACAGCCGAGATACGCAGTATTTT. The variable domain in full, with the rest retrieved from reference TRBV5-4 and TRBJ2-3, is ETGVTQSPTHLIKTRGQQVTLRCSSQSGHNTVSWYQQALGQGPQFIFQYYREEENGRGNFPPRFSGLQFPNYSSELNVNALELDDSALYLCASSLGGNSRDTQYFGPGTRLTVL.

V and J are TRBV2 and TRBJ2-5; tentatively, D is TRBD2 (6 bases). This CDR3 is 14 amino acids long. CDR1 is SNHLY, CDR2 FYNNEI, per germline. Deletions cut 6 bases from V and 0 bases from J, with 11 bases between. CDR3 loop: CASSQDYNQETQYF. The CDR3 bases are TGTGCCAGCAGCCAGGACTACAACCAAGAGACCCAGTACTTC.

V is TRBV6-5 and J is TRBJ2-3, with 8 bases matching TRBD1. The CDR3 sequence is 13 residues long. Trimming at V came to 7 bases and at J to 3 bases, leaving 3 bases not matched to a gene. Germline loops: CDR1 MNHEY, CDR2 SVGAGI. CDR3 residues: CASTDRATDTQYF. CDR3 coding DNA: TGTGCCAGCACGGACAGGGCTACAGATACGCAGTATTTT.

V is TRBV15 and J is TRBJ1-1; D is unresolved. The germline gives CDR1 LNHNV, CDR2 YYDKDF (reference sequence). The CDR3 runs 14 residues. V lost 2 bases and J lost 5, with 12 bases in between. CDR3 DNA sequence: TGTGCCACCAGCAGATACCAGGCCCGAACTGAAGCTTTCTTT. Translating it yields CATSRYQARTEAFF.

The chain joins TRBV7-4 to TRBJ1-4; no clear D. In germline, CDR1 is SGHVT, CDR2 SQSDAQ. The V end lost 4 bases, the J end lost 0 bases, and 12 bases lay between the germline ends. The CDR3 extends over 16 amino acids. CDR3 residues: CASSSLTEATNEKLFF. CDR3 DNA: TGTGCCAGCAGCTCACTGACCGAGGCAACTAATGAAAAACTGTTTTTT. Together with reference TRBV7-4 and TRBJ1-4, the CDR3 gives the full variable domain: GAGVSQSPRYKVAKRGRDVALRCDSISGHVTLYWYRQTLGQGSEVLTYSQSDAQRDKSGRPSGRFSAERPERSVSTLKIQRTEQGDSAVYLCASSSLTEATNEKLFFGSGTQLSVL.

The rearrangement links TRBV3-1 (or the pseudogene TRBV3-2) to TRBJ2-3, with TRBD1 as a possible D gene (5 bases). Germline V gene sequence: CDR1 LGHDT, CDR2 YNNKEL (reference sequence). This CDR3 is 12 amino acids long. Trimming pared 3 bases from V and 6 bases from J, leaving 7 bases between. The CDR3 DNA sequence: TGTGCCAGCAGCCACCGACAGGATACGCAGTATTTT. This codes for CASSHRQDTQYF.

The chain joins TRBV29-1 to TRBJ1-1; TRBD1 might be the D (6 bases). This CDR3 spans 13 amino acids. The V end was cut by 4 bases, the J end by 3 bases, with 12 bases between. Germline V gives CDR1 SQVTM, CDR2 ANQGSEA. As DNA, the CDR3 is TGCAGCGTTGGGGACAAGTGGGACACTGAAGCTTTCTTT. Its protein product is CSVGDKWDTEAFF.

The chain employs TRBV5-1 and TRBJ1-1; TRBD1 is a possible D gene (5 bases). This CDR3 comprises 13 residues. The germline V and J ends were trimmed by 1 base and 13 bases, with 17 bases remaining between them. Per the germline V gene, CDR1 is SGHRS and CDR2 is YFSETQ. The CDR3: CASSLSAGYPIFF. CDR3 nucleotide sequence: TGCGCCAGCAGCTTGTCGGCAGGGTACCCAATTTTCTTT.

The V gene is TRBV3-1 (or the pseudogene TRBV3-2), the J gene TRBJ2-5, with 8 positions matching TRBD2. The CDR3 sequence is 14 residues long. Germline trimming cut 3 bases from V and 3 bases from J; bases unmatched to any gene: 3. CDR1 and CDR2 from the germline V gene are LGHDT and YNNKEL (reference sequence). CDR3 residues: CASSHRTSKETQYF. The DNA of the CDR3 is TGTGCCAGCAGCCATCGGACTAGCAAAGAGACCCAGTACTTC.

This clone was counted a single time. The chain has TRBV7-2 and TRBJ1-6; D is perhaps TRBD1 (6 bases). The germline gives CDR1 SGHTA, CDR2 FQGNSA. V shed 2 bases and J shed 14 bases, with 19 bases lying between them. The CDR3 contains 15 residues. CDR3 nucleotide sequence: TGTGCCAGCAGCTTATCCGGATTACGGGGGGCGACCCTCCACTTT. As protein: CASSLSGLRGATLHF.

The rearrangement links TRBV2 to TRBJ2-1; tentative D call: TRBD2 (5 bases). The V gene's germline CDR1 is SNHLY and CDR2 FYNNEI. V was trimmed by 5 bases and J by 3 bases, leaving 14 bases between them. CDR3 length: 15 residues. The CDR3 nucleotides read TGTGCCAGCAGTTCGGACCCCGGGAACTACAATGAGCAGTTCTTC. As protein: CASSSDPGNYNEQFF.

This chain links TRBV6-4 with TRBJ2-1; TRBD1 matches 8 bases. The CDR3 has 15 residues. The V segment lost 3 bases and the J segment 4 bases; nucleotides outside the gene matches: 5. Germline-derived CDR1 and CDR2 are MRHNA and SNTAGT. CDR3 nucleotide sequence: TGTGCCAGCAGTGAAGTCGGGACAGGATACAATGAGCAGTTCTTC. This translates into CASSEVGTGYNEQFF.

The genes are TRBV27 and TRBJ1-6; the D gene is possibly TRBD1 (5 bases). The CDR3 runs 15 residues. The ends were cut back, 3 bases at V and 7 bases at J, with 13 bases in the middle. The germline V gene encodes CDR1 MNHEY and CDR2 SMNVEV (reference sequence). As DNA, the CDR3 is TGTGCCAGCAGTTTCCAGACAGATTTAAATTCACCCCTCCACTTT. It codes for CASSFQTDLNSPLHF.

V and J are TRBV19 and TRBJ2-7; TRBD2 is a possible D gene (6 bases). The CDR3 loop spans 15 amino acids. V lost 6 bases to trimming and J lost 1 base, with 16 bases between them. From germline, CDR1 is LNHDA and CDR2 SQIVND (reference sequence). CDR3 in DNA: TGTGCCAGTAGGCGGAGGGCCGGGGATTCCTACGAGCAGTACTTC. Protein sequence: CASRRRAGDSYEQYF.

The chain uses TRBV11-2 and TRBJ1-4; D is unresolved. V was trimmed by 3 bases and J by 5 bases, leaving 10 bases between them. The CDR3 covers 14 residues. Germline assignment: CDR1 SGHAT and CDR2 FQNNGV. CDR3 coding DNA: TGTGCCAGCAGCTTTGGAGGATGGAATGAAAAACTGTTTTTT. Protein product: CASSFGGWNEKLFF.

The CDR3: CASSLGGSLSDTQYF. CDR3 sequence (DNA): TGTGCCAGCAGCTTGGGGGGGAGTTTGTCAGATACGCAGTATTTT. The chain joins TRBV7-6 to TRBJ2-3; TRBD2 agrees at 7 bases. Germline V gives CDR1 SGHVS, CDR2 FNYEAQ. Trimming removed 3 bases from V and 4 bases from J; junction bases left unmatched: 7. The CDR3 has 15 amino acids.

The V and J genes are TRBV20-1 and TRBJ1-2; 8 positions agree with TRBD1. Trimming took 3 bases from V and 1 from J; bases not matched to a gene: 16. CDR3 size: 18 residues. CDR1 and CDR2 (germline): DFQATT, SNEGSKA (reference sequence). As DNA, the CDR3 is TGCAGTGCTAGTTTTAACCGGGACAGGACCCAGCTTAACTATGGCTACACCTTC. Translation gives CSASFNRDRTQLNYGYTF.

This clone was detected a few times. CDR3 DNA: TGCGCCAGCAGCGTTACAGGGATGAGCAATCAGCCCCAGCATTTT. This translates into CASSVTGMSNQPQHF. V is TRBV5-1 and J is TRBJ1-5; D might be TRBD1 (6 bases). This CDR3 is 15 amino acids long. Germline lookup yields CDR1 SGHRS and CDR2 YFSETQ. V lost 4 bases and J lost 1, with 12 bases in between. Drawing the rest from reference TRBV5-1 and TRBJ1-5, the complete variable domain is KAGVTQTPRYLIKTRGQQVTLSCSPISGHRSVSWYQQTPGQGLQFLFEYFSETQRNKGNFPGRFSGRQFSNSRSEMNVSTLELGDSALYLCASSVTGMSNQPQHFGDGTRLSIL.

The chain links TRBV9 to TRBJ2-7, with 8 positions matching TRBD2. J lost 4 bases, V lost 4 bases, and 10 bases had no gene match. Germline CDR1 and CDR2: SGDLS and YYNGEE. This CDR3 spans 15 amino acids. In DNA form, the CDR3 reads TGTGCCAGCAGCTTCGCGGGTAGCGGGGCTTACGAGCAGTACTTC. This translates into CASSFAGSGAYEQYF.

V and J are TRBV18 and TRBJ2-5; D is undetermined. Trimming pared 3 bases from V and 2 bases from J, leaving 7 bases between. The CDR3 is 13 residues long. Germline CDR1 KGHSH, CDR2 LQKENI. CDR3 DNA sequence: TGTGCCAGCTCACCGCTAGTTCAAGAGACCCAGTACTTC. Amino acid sequence: CASSPLVQETQYF.

The rearrangement links TRBV6-6 to TRBJ2-1; D perhaps matches TRBD1 (6 bases). The V gene's germline CDR1 is MNHNY and CDR2 SVGAGI (reference sequence). CDR3 length: 16 residues. Trimming shortened V by 5 bases and J by 4 bases, and 18 bases separated the two germline ends. The CDR3 sequence: CASSPSGTPLYNEQFF. The CDR3 region has the DNA TGTGCCAGCAGTCCCTCGGGGACACCATTGTACAATGAGCAGTTCTTC.

The J gene is TRBJ2-2, the V gene TRBV28, with D perhaps TRBD2 (6 bases). Trimming left V 0 bases short and J 2 bases short, with 7 bases between. The germline V gene has CDR1 MDHEN and CDR2 SYDVKM. The CDR3 contains 15 residues. CDR3 in amino acids: CASSLWGGNTGELFF. CDR3 coding DNA: TGTGCCAGCAGTTTATGGGGGGGAAACACCGGGGAGCTGTTTTTT. The entire variable domain, with the rest obtained from reference TRBV28 and TRBJ2-2, is as follows: DVKVTQSSRYLVKRTGEKVFLECVQDMDHENMFWYRQDPGLGLRLIYFSYDVKMKEKGDIPEGYSVSREKKERFSLILESASTNQTSMYLCASSLWGGNTGELFFGEGSRLTVL.